A single sample gave rise to the 32 T cell receptor beta chains below, sequenced in a study of blood T cell repertoires in COVID-19. Assay used: immunoSEQ multiplex PCR; TCRdb lists only in-frame clones, some missing. The repertoire has 200,000 or so clones, about 86% of them found once; the top ten carry roughly 2.4%. Source material: peripheral blood. These receptors were taken from a woman aged 60-70 years with acute or convalescent COVID-19.

The rearrangement links TRBV30 to TRBJ2-5; 15 nucleotides agree with TRBD2. The CDR3 covers 16 residues. The ends lost 2 bases at V and 7 bases at J; junction bases unmatched: 8. Germline values: CDR1 GTSNPN, CDR2 SVGIG (reference sequence). The CDR3 region is CAWSLRTSGGASTQYF. Here the CDR3 DNA reads TGTGCCTGGAGTCTCCGGACTAGCGGGGGGGCCTCGACCCAGTACTTC.

The chain joins TRBV6-2 or TRBV6-3 to TRBJ2-1, with a possible D match to TRBD1 (6 bases). Germline loops: CDR1 MNHEY, CDR2 SVGEGT. The CDR3 runs 15 residues. V was pared by 6 bases and J by 9 bases, with 21 bases between. CDR3 DNA sequence: TGTGCCAGCAGCTTTACTTGGACAGACTCCGGTGAGCAGTTCTTC. It is translated as CASSFTWTDSGEQFF.

The rearrangement joins TRBV24-1 to TRBJ2-3, with 11 bases that match TRBD2. Germline trimming cut 7 bases from V and 1 base from J; bases unmatched to any gene: 6. CDR3 size: 16 residues. Germline V gives CDR1 KGHDR, CDR2 SFDVKD. The CDR3, as DNA: TGTGCCACCAGCCCGGGGACTAGCGGTCGCACAGATACGCAGTATTTT. Translated, it gives CATSPGTSGRTDTQYF.

In its sample, this clone was seen a few times. The V call is TRBV4-1, the J call TRBJ1-3, with D uncertain. V lost 1 base and J lost 6, with 10 bases in between. This CDR3 is built from 14 residues. The V gene's germline CDR1 is MGHRA and CDR2 YSYEKL. CDR3 region: CASSQVHRENTIYF. The DNA of the CDR3 is TGCGCCAGCAGCCAAGTACACAGAGAAAACACCATATATTTT.

This rearrangement joins TRBV29-1 to TRBJ2-1, with 13 bases aligning to TRBD2. Germline CDR1 and CDR2: SQVTM and ANQGSEA. The CDR3 is 15 residues long. V lost 5 bases and J lost 3; bases outside the gene matches: 4. The DNA for the CDR3 is TGCAGCGTTCGACTAGCGGGGGGAGTCTACAATGAGCAGTTCTTC. This gives the protein CSVRLAGGVYNEQFF.

This chain uses TRBV11-2 with TRBJ1-1; D unresolved. Germline V gene lookup returns CDR1 SGHAT and CDR2 FQNNGV. This CDR3 is built from 13 residues. V was shortened by 4 bases and J by 11 bases, with 17 bases between the two germline ends. CDR3 loop: CASSSDFPGRAFF. Written as DNA, the CDR3 is TGTGCCAGCAGCTCGGACTTCCCGGGTCGGGCTTTCTTT.

The CDR3 region is CASSIAGTGQGRNTIYF. The CDR3 coding sequence is TGTGCCAGTAGCATTGCCGGGACGGGACAGGGAAGAAACACCATATATTTT. V usage is TRBV19 and J usage is TRBJ1-3; 9 bases are a match to TRBD1. The CDR3 has 17 residues. The germline gives CDR1 LNHDA, CDR2 SQIVND (reference sequence). The J segment lost 5 bases and the V segment lost 6 bases, leaving 14 bases of the junction unmatched.

The chain employs TRBV5-6 and TRBJ1-2; TRBD1 is a possible D gene (6 bases). The CDR3 spans 13 residues. Germline CDR1 SGHDT, CDR2 YYEEEE. V was clipped by 2 bases and J by 8 bases, with 13 bases between them. CDR3 in amino acids: CASSFGTTGGYTF. The CDR3 DNA reads TGTGCCAGCAGCTTCGGGACAACTGGCGGCTACACCTTC.

The rearrangement uses TRBV5-1 and TRBJ2-1; 13 positions agree with TRBD2. V gave up 1 base and J gave up 4 bases; unmatched junction bases: 8. CDR3 size: 18 residues. Germline values: CDR1 SGHRS, CDR2 YFSETQ. Written as DNA, the CDR3 is TGCGCCAGCAGCTTGTACGCGACTAGCGGGGGGTTTTACAATGAGCAGTTCTTC. It specifies CASSLYATSGGFYNEQFF.

This clone was observed a few times. The chain recombines TRBV23-1 with TRBJ1-1, with D hard to call. TRBV23-1 is annotated as an ORF whose role is uncertain. This CDR3 has 20 amino acids. Trimming left V 0 bases short and J 0 bases short, with 23 bases between. DNA of the CDR3: TGCGCCAGCAGTCAATCTCCTGAACTTGGGCACCCTCTAATGAACACTGAAGCTTTCTTT. Amino acid sequence: CASSQSPELGHPLMNTEAFF.

The V call is TRBV3-1 (or the pseudogene TRBV3-2), the J call TRBJ1-6, with TRBD1 matching 7 bases. Germline CDR1 is LGHDT and CDR2 is YNNKEL (reference sequence). J gave up 10 bases and V 2 bases, and 14 bases lay outside the gene matches. The CDR3 is made up of 17 amino acids. In DNA, the CDR3 is TGTGCCAGCAGCCAAATCGGGAGGGGGCCGACAGGGTCACCCCTCCACTTT. Translated, it gives CASSQIGRGPTGSPLHF.

The chain joins TRBV4-3 to TRBJ1-6; TRBD1 aligns across 10 bases. The ends lost 1 base at V and 7 bases at J; junction bases unmatched: 4. CDR1 and CDR2 (germline): LGHNA, YSLEER. This CDR3 comprises 16 residues. The CDR3 spells CASSQATDRGNSPLHF. DNA of the CDR3: TGCGCCAGCAGCCAAGCGACGGACAGGGGGAATTCACCCCTCCACTTT.

This sequence joins TRBV10-3 and TRBJ1-3; maybe TRBD1 (5 bases). Trimming removed 0 bases at V and 4 bases at J, with 13 bases between. The CDR3 extends over 16 amino acids. CDR1 is ENHRY and CDR2 is SYGVKD in the germline V gene. The CDR3 region is CAISESNRGFGNTIYF. CDR3 DNA sequence: TGTGCCATCAGTGAGTCGAATAGGGGATTCGGAAACACCATATATTTT.

The chain has TRBV4-3 and TRBJ2-2; the D gene is possibly TRBD2 (5 bases). The germline CDR1 and CDR2 sequences are LGHNA and YSLEER. Trimming shortened V by 0 bases and J by 6 bases, and 14 bases separated the two germline ends. The CDR3 has 16 residues. The CDR3 reads CASSQDRGFGAGELFF. The DNA of the CDR3 is TGCGCCAGCAGCCAAGATCGCGGGTTCGGAGCCGGGGAGCTGTTTTTT.

This clone was detected only a few times. The V gene is TRBV11-2, the J gene TRBJ1-2; D perhaps matches TRBD1 (5 bases). CDR3 length equals 13 residues. Germline loops: CDR1 SGHAT, CDR2 FQNNGV. With 3 bases removed from V and 3 bases from J, the gap between germline ends came to 8 bases. The CDR3 is CASSFGGHYGYTF. The CDR3 DNA reads as TGTGCCAGCAGCTTCGGGGGTCACTATGGCTACACCTTC. The full variable domain, its missing parts supplied by reference TRBV11-2 and TRBJ1-2, is EAGVAQSPRYKIIEKRQSVAFWCNPISGHATLYWYQQILGQGPKLLIQFQNNGVVDDSQLPKDRFSAERLKGVDSTLKIQPAKLEDSAVYLCASSFGGHYGYTFGSGTRLTVV.

V usage is TRBV7-6 and J usage is TRBJ1-5; D is perhaps TRBD1 (6 bases). This CDR3 has 14 residues. In germline, CDR1 is SGHVS, CDR2 FNYEAQ. The germline V and J ends were trimmed by 8 bases and 1 base, with 12 bases remaining between them. CDR3 DNA: TGTGCCAGCGCAGCAGGGGTGAGCAATCAGCCCCAGCATTTT. Protein sequence: CASAAGVSNQPQHF.

The CDR3 loop is CASSLDRFTEAFF. Written as DNA, the CDR3 is TGTGCCAGCAGTTTAGACAGGTTCACTGAAGCTTTCTTT. J is TRBJ1-1 and V is TRBV27, with TRBD1 as a possible D gene (6 bases). CDR1 is MNHEY and CDR2 is SMNVEV in the germline V gene (reference sequence). CDR3 length: 13 amino acids. V was cut by 2 bases and J by 4 bases, with 8 bases left in between.

CDR3 DNA: TGTGCCAGCAGCTTGTTACGGTCCTCTAACTATGGCTACACCTTC. This encodes CASSLLRSSNYGYTF. This sequence joins TRBV5-6 and TRBJ1-2; D gene unclear. The CDR3 spans 15 residues. Deletions cut 1 base from V and 0 bases from J, with 10 bases between. Germline loops: CDR1 SGHDT, CDR2 YYEEEE. The full variable domain, its missing parts supplied by reference TRBV5-6 and TRBJ1-2, is DAGVTQSPTHLIKTRGQQVTLRCSPKSGHDTVSWYQQALGQGPQFIFQYYEEEERQRGNFPDRFSGHQFPNYSSELNVNALLLGDSALYLCASSLLRSSNYGYTFGSGTRLTVV.

As to this clone: The germline gene is not matched at one end of the junction; a read error may be the cause. This sequence joins TRBV19 and TRBJ2-2; 7 bases fit TRBD1. CDR1 is LNHDA, CDR2 SQIVND, per germline (reference sequence). This CDR3 comprises 14 residues. The CDR3 spells CVSAHRGRTGELFF. As DNA, the CDR3 is TGTGTCAGTGCACACAGGGGACGTACCGGGGAGCTGTTTTTT.

The genes are TRBV6-6 and TRBJ1-5; a possible D gene is TRBD1 (6 bases). Germline CDR1 and CDR2: MNHNY and SVGAGI (reference sequence). The CDR3 consists of 13 residues. The V and J ends lost 6 bases and 5 bases respectively, with 11 bases between them. In nucleotides, the CDR3 is TGTGCCAGCAGGACAGGCAAGGATCAGCCCCAGCATTTT. This codes for CASRTGKDQPQHF.

The chain couples TRBV20-1 to TRBJ2-5; D not certain. The CDR3 consists of 10 residues. Looked up from germline, CDR1 is DFQATT and CDR2 is SNEGSKA (reference sequence). Deletions cut 6 bases from V and 5 bases from J, with 7 bases between. The CDR3: CSAQRETQYF. The CDR3 nucleotides are TGCAGTGCCCAGAGGGAGACCCAGTACTTC.

This chain uses TRBV9 with TRBJ2-3, with D hard to call. This CDR3 comprises 14 residues. Trimming left V 2 bases short and J 0 bases short, with 7 bases between. Germline V gives CDR1 SGDLS, CDR2 YYNGEE. DNA for the CDR3: TGTGCCAGCAGCGTCACAGATAGCACAGATACGCAGTATTTT. It is translated as CASSVTDSTDTQYF.

The sample holds one count of this clone. This chain links TRBV3-1 (or the pseudogene TRBV3-2) with TRBJ1-6; TRBD1 matches at 8 bases. The germline V gene has CDR1 LGHDT and CDR2 YNNKEL (reference sequence). V shed 7 bases and J 6 bases; nucleotides not matched to a gene: 5. The CDR3 sequence is 14 residues long. The CDR3 loop is CASTRTGRNSPLHF. The CDR3 DNA reads TGTGCCAGCACCAGGACAGGGCGTAATTCACCCCTCCACTTT.

The chain uses TRBV14 and TRBJ1-1; D may be TRBD1 (6 bases). This CDR3 region has 14 residues. V was cut by 3 bases and J by 5 bases, with 13 bases left in between. From germline, CDR1 is SGHDN and CDR2 FVKESK. DNA of the CDR3: TGTGCCAGCAGCCACTCACAGGGAGGGACTGAAGCTTTCTTT. Amino acids: CASSHSQGGTEAFF.

V and J are TRBV30 and TRBJ1-2; 8 bases fit TRBD1. The CDR3 is made up of 15 amino acids. From germline, CDR1 is GTSNPN and CDR2 SVGIG (reference sequence). V was clipped by 1 base and J by 7 bases; unmatched bases: 11. The CDR3 nucleotides are TGTGCCTGGAGTGATGTCGGCAGGGGGCTAAGTGGCTACACCTTC. Amino acid sequence: CAWSDVGRGLSGYTF.

This chain links TRBV9 with TRBJ1-6; possibly TRBD1 for D (6 bases). This CDR3 has 15 residues. Trimming took 3 bases from V and 7 from J, leaving 14 bases between them. Germline lookup yields CDR1 SGDLS and CDR2 YYNGEE. The CDR3 loop reads CASSAQTGGNSPLHF. In nucleotides, the CDR3 is TGTGCCAGCAGCGCCCAGACAGGAGGCAATTCACCCCTCCACTTT.

The chain joins TRBV30 to TRBJ1-5; D possibly corresponds to TRBD1 (5 bases). Trimming took off 0 bases at V and 0 bases at J, with 12 bases between the two ends. The CDR3 is 16 amino acids. The germline CDR1 and CDR2 sequences are GTSNPN and SVGIG (reference sequence). CDR3 nucleotides: TGTGCCTGGAGTGTCGGGGGAGGGTTTAGCAATCAGCCCCAGCATTTT. This translates into CAWSVGGGFSNQPQHF.

The CDR3 DNA reads as TGTGCCAGCAGCCCCCCCTGGACTGACTATAATTCACCCCTCCACTTT. It specifies CASSPPWTDYNSPLHF. The chain recombines TRBV7-2 with TRBJ1-6; the D is unclear. Germline lookup yields CDR1 SGHTA and CDR2 FQGNSA. This CDR3 is built from 16 residues. V was shortened by 5 bases and J by 3 bases, with 14 bases between the two germline ends.

The rearrangement links TRBV20-1 to TRBJ1-4; TRBD1 is a possible D gene (6 bases). There are 11 residues in the CDR3. Trimming pared 8 bases from V and 7 bases from J, leaving 11 bases between. Germline V CDR1 and CDR2: DFQATT, SNEGSKA (reference sequence). CDR3 residues: CSYRAGEKLFF. The CDR3 bases are TGCAGTTACAGGGCTGGTGAAAAACTGTTTTTT.

The gene calls are TRBV19 and TRBJ1-2; a possible D gene is TRBD1 (6 bases). The germline V gene encodes CDR1 LNHDA and CDR2 SQIVND (reference sequence). Trimming took 4 bases from V and 0 from J, leaving 24 bases between them. The CDR3 loop spans 19 amino acids. The CDR3, as DNA: TGTGCCAGTAGTAGGGGGCTTATTCAAGACATAGTCCCTAACTATGGCTACACCTTC. Protein: CASSRGLIQDIVPNYGYTF.

The chain employs TRBV10-3 and TRBJ2-5; possibly TRBD2 for D (6 bases). This CDR3 has 14 amino acids. From germline, CDR1 is ENHRY and CDR2 SYGVKD. Trimming took off 3 bases at V and 2 bases at J, with 10 bases between the two ends. CDR3 DNA: TGTGCCATCAGTGAAACGGGGGAACAAGAGACCCAGTACTTC. Protein sequence: CAISETGEQETQYF.

The V call is TRBV6-5, the J call TRBJ2-7; 8 positions agree with TRBD2. Germline assignment: CDR1 MNHEY and CDR2 SVGAGI. CDR3 length: 14 amino acids. Trimming removed 3 bases from V and 4 bases from J; junction bases left unmatched: 5. CDR3 residues: CASSYTGGRYEQYF. CDR3 DNA: TGTGCCAGCAGTTATACGGGAGGGAGGTACGAGCAGTACTTC.